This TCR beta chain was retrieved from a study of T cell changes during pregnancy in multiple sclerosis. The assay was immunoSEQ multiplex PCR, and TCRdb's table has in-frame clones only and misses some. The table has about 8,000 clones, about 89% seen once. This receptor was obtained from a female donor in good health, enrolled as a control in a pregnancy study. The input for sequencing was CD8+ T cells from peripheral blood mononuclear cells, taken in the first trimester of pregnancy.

The CDR3 bases are TGTGCCATCAGTGACCGGACTAGCGGGAGGACGGATGAGCAGTTCTTC. Protein product: CAISDRTSGRTDEQFF. This chain links TRBV10-3 with TRBJ2-1, with 14 bases that match TRBD2. This CDR3 comprises 16 residues. V lost 3 bases to trimming and J lost 8 bases; unmatched junction nucleotides: 6. Germline V gene sequence: CDR1 ENHRY, CDR2 SYGVKD.